Following are 29 T cell receptor beta chains from one sample sequenced in a study of cytomegalovirus exposure and HLA in healthy donors. The study ran its PCR with 60 Vbeta and 13 Jbeta primers. The method was immunoSEQ multiplex PCR; TCRdb's version includes in-frame clones alone and lacks a portion of them. The sample has 160,000 or so clones, about 77% seen once; the top ten hold 1.3%. The specimen was PBMCs. All receptors come from a woman in her fifties or sixties in good health and CMV-seronegative.

The chain couples TRBV19 to TRBJ1-5, with 10 bases fitting TRBD1. CDR3 size: 14 residues. V was pared by 5 bases and J by 7 bases, with 5 bases of the junction left unmatched. Germline loops: CDR1 LNHDA, CDR2 SQIVND (reference sequence). CDR3: CASSRGQGGQPQHF. The DNA of the CDR3 is TGTGCCAGTAGTCGAGGACAGGGGGGACAGCCCCAGCATTTT. The full variable domain, completed using reference TRBV19 and TRBJ1-5, is DGGITQSPKYLFRKEGQNVTLSCEQNLNHDAMYWYRQDPGQGLRLIYYSQIVNDFQKGDIAEGYSVSREKKESFPLTVTSAQKNPTAFYLCASSRGQGGQPQHFGDGTRLSIL.

On this clone itself: At one boundary the junction diverges from the germline segment, which might be a read error. V is TRBV2 and J is TRBJ1-4; D may be TRBD1 (5 bases). CDR1 and CDR2 from the germline V gene are SNHLY and FYNNEI. This CDR3 has 15 amino acids. Written as DNA, the CDR3 is TGTGCCAGCAGCGAAGCGGGGGGACCCTCTGAAAAACTGTTTTTT. It is translated as CASSEAGGPSEKLFF.

J is TRBJ2-4 and V is TRBV5-1; TRBD1 is a possible D gene (6 bases). Trimming took off 4 bases at V and 5 bases at J, with 13 bases between the two ends. Germline values: CDR1 SGHRS, CDR2 YFSETQ. There are 14 residues in the CDR3. The CDR3 loop is CASSGGQGENIQYF. In DNA, the CDR3 is TGCGCCAGCAGCGGGGGCCAAGGGGAAAACATTCAGTACTTC.

The chain links TRBV15 to TRBJ1-6; D may be TRBD1 (6 bases). The CDR3 runs 18 residues. The germline CDR1 and CDR2 sequences are LNHNV and YYDKDF (reference sequence). V gave up 1 base and J gave up 8 bases, with 21 bases separating them. CDR3 nucleotides: TGTGCCACCAGCAGAGTTTGGGGGCAGGGTGCGACGGATTCACCCCTCCACTTT. Amino acids: CATSRVWGQGATDSPLHF.

This clone appeared a few times. This chain uses TRBV7-9 with TRBJ2-2; 7 bases are shared with TRBD1. CDR1 is SEHNR and CDR2 is FQNEAQ in the germline V gene (reference sequence). This CDR3 has 13 amino acids. V shed 10 bases and J 2 bases; nucleotides not matched to a gene: 4. CDR3 DNA: TGTGCCAAAGACAGGGACAACACCGGGGAGCTGTTTTTT. Its protein product is CAKDRDNTGELFF. The full variable domain, its missing parts supplied by reference TRBV7-9 and TRBJ2-2, is DTGVSQNPRHKITKRGQNVTFRCDPISEHNRLYWYRQTLGQGPEFLTYFQNEAQLEKSRLLSDRFSAERPKGSFSTLEIQRTEQGDSAMYLCAKDRDNTGELFFGEGSRLTVL.

To note about this clone: One end of the junction fails to match germline, which may point to a read error. The rearrangement uses TRBV5-1 and TRBJ2-7; 9 nucleotides line up with TRBD2. The CDR3 loop spans 15 amino acids. Germline V gene sequence: CDR1 SGHRS, CDR2 YFSETQ. The CDR3 sequence is CASRDQAGGGYERYF. In DNA, the CDR3 is TGCGCCAGCAGAGACCAAGCGGGGGGCGGGTACGAGCGGTACTTC.

The chain has TRBV6-5 and TRBJ1-1, with D maybe TRBD1 (6 bases). Germline V gene lookup returns CDR1 MNHEY and CDR2 SVGAGI. The germline V and J ends were trimmed by 4 bases and 1 base, with 10 bases remaining between them. The CDR3 totals 14 residues. CDR3 in DNA: TGTGCCAGCAGTTCCGGGACATGGAACACTGAAGCTTTCTTT. Encoded protein: CASSSGTWNTEAFF.

Worth noting for this clone: Other DNA sequences in this sample translate to the same CDR3. The rearrangement links TRBV18 to TRBJ1-2; the match to TRBD1 covers 7 bases. This CDR3 contains 14 residues. V lost 2 bases, J lost 0 bases, and 0 bases stayed unmatched. CDR1 is KGHSH and CDR2 is LQKENI in the germline V gene. This CDR3 is CASSPGTANYGYTF. The CDR3 DNA follows: TGTGCCAGCTCACCAGGGACAGCTAACTATGGCTACACCTTC.

This sequence joins TRBV29-1 and TRBJ2-5; 11 nucleotides agree with TRBD1. CDR1 is SQVTM and CDR2 is ANQGSEA in the germline V gene. The CDR3 sequence is 14 residues long. Losses at the gene ends were 4 bases for V and 5 bases for J; bases not matched to a gene: 6. Here the CDR3 DNA reads TGCAGCGTTGGTTGGACAGGGGGCAGTGAGACCCAGTACTTC. Translated: CSVGWTGGSETQYF.

The rearrangement uses TRBV7-9 and TRBJ1-1; 7 bases agree with TRBD1. Germline CDR1 is SEHNR and CDR2 is FQNEAQ (reference sequence). The CDR3 extends over 17 amino acids. With 4 bases clipped from V and 3 bases from J, the junction kept 14 bases outside the gene matches. This CDR3 is CASSSVGGGGLDTEAFF. As DNA, the CDR3 is TGTGCCAGCAGCTCGGTAGGGGGCGGGGGGCTCGACACTGAAGCTTTCTTT.

The rearrangement links TRBV6-1 to TRBJ1-4; D gene ambiguous. Trimming left V 1 base short and J 7 bases short, with 10 bases between. The CDR3 runs to 14 residues. The germline V gene encodes CDR1 MNHNS and CDR2 SASEGT. DNA of the CDR3: TGTGCCAGCAGTGAAGGGACCCGGGGTGAAAAACTGTTTTTT. This translates into CASSEGTRGEKLFF.

The chain recombines TRBV4-1 with TRBJ2-1; weak D call: TRBD1 (6 bases). The CDR3 runs to 16 residues. In germline, CDR1 is MGHRA, CDR2 YSYEKL. V was cut by 3 bases and J by 0 bases, with 12 bases left in between. CDR3 bases: TGCGCCAGCAGCCAGCCCGGACAGAGCTCCTACAATGAGCAGTTCTTC. Residues: CASSQPGQSSYNEQFF.

The chain uses TRBV7-9 and TRBJ2-1; 10 bases map to TRBD2. Germline-derived CDR1 and CDR2 are SEHNR and FQNEAQ (reference sequence). After removal of 5 bases from V and 9 bases from J, the junction contained 10 bases not matched to a gene. The CDR3 is 15 amino acids. The CDR3 DNA is TGTGCCAGCAGCCAGAGCGGGAGGGCCTATGTTGAGCAGTTCTTC. Translating it yields CASSQSGRAYVEQFF.

V gene TRBV7-2 combines with J gene TRBJ1-2, with D unresolved. Trimming left V 3 bases short and J 1 base short, with 6 bases between. The CDR3 totals 13 residues. Germline V CDR1 and CDR2: SGHTA, FQGNSA. In nucleotides, the CDR3 is TGTGCCAGCAGCTTGGAGCTTAACTATGGCTACACCTTC. Protein sequence: CASSLELNYGYTF. The variable domain in full, with the rest retrieved from reference TRBV7-2 and TRBJ1-2, is GAGVSQSPSNKVTEKGKDVELRCDPISGHTALYWYRQSLGQGLEFLIYFQGNSAPDKSGLPSDRFSAERTGGSVSTLTIQRTQQEDSAVYLCASSLELNYGYTFGSGTRLTVV.

The rearrangement links TRBV7-2 to TRBJ2-1; 7 bases match TRBD1. Germline V gene data show CDR1 as SGHTA and CDR2 as FQGNSA. CDR3 size: 13 residues. Trimming removed 5 bases from V and 8 bases from J; junction bases left unmatched: 6. The chain's CDR3 is CASSQQTGYEQFF. The CDR3 DNA reads TGTGCCAGCAGCCAACAGACAGGGTATGAGCAGTTCTTC.

This clone was seen a single time. The rearrangement uses TRBV7-2 and TRBJ1-5; TRBD1 matches 10 bases. Germline CDR1 and CDR2: SGHTA and FQGNSA. The CDR3 sequence is 18 residues long. V lost 2 bases to trimming and J lost 0 bases; unmatched junction nucleotides: 7. The CDR3 loop reads CASSLRGQGPYSNQPQHF. The CDR3, as DNA: TGTGCCAGCAGCTTAAGGGGACAGGGGCCATATAGCAATCAGCCCCAGCATTTT.

Only a few counts were recorded for this clone. The J gene is TRBJ2-3, the V gene TRBV20-1, with TRBD2 as a possible D gene (5 bases). Trimming stripped 6 bases from V and 7 bases from J, with 11 bases between. The CDR3 covers 11 residues. From germline, CDR1 is DFQATT and CDR2 SNEGSKA (reference sequence). Here the CDR3 DNA reads TGCAGTGCCCATCGGGGAAATACGCAGTATTTT. It is translated as CSAHRGNTQYF.

The chain is built from TRBV7-9 and TRBJ2-5, with 7 bases aligning to TRBD1. The J call is in doubt because the DNA end fits TRBJ2-7 better. CDR3 length: 13 amino acids. Germline V CDR1 and CDR2: SEHNR, FQNEAQ (reference sequence). The CDR3 nucleotides read TGTGCCAGCAGCCTACTGACAGGGAACGAGCAGTACTTC. Protein sequence: CASSLLTGNEQYF.

The chain couples TRBV4-3 to TRBJ1-1; unclear D gene. There are 15 residues in the CDR3. The V end was cut by 1 base, the J end by 4 bases, with 13 bases between. Germline assignment: CDR1 LGHNA and CDR2 YSLEER. This CDR3 reads CASSQAGFPSTEAFF. CDR3 DNA: TGCGCCAGCAGCCAAGCGGGGTTTCCAAGCACTGAAGCTTTCTTT.

The DNA for the CDR3 is TGTGCCAGCAGCTTCACGCGGGCTGACTATGGCTACACCTTC. It translates to CASSFTRADYGYTF. The chain has TRBV7-9 and TRBJ1-2; D gene unclear. CDR3 length: 14 residues. CDR1 is SEHNR and CDR2 is FQNEAQ in the germline V gene (reference sequence). Trimming took 3 bases from V and 3 from J, leaving 11 bases between them.

The chain has TRBV7-9 and TRBJ2-3, with no clear D. V lost 5 bases to trimming and J lost 4 bases, with 13 bases between them. Germline CDR1 is SEHNR and CDR2 is FQNEAQ (reference sequence). The CDR3 spans 14 residues. For the CDR3, the DNA is TGTGCCAGCAGCAGCTTAAATTACCCAGATACGCAGTATTTT. This sequence encodes CASSSLNYPDTQYF. The full variable domain, completed using reference TRBV7-9 and TRBJ2-3, is DTGVSQNPRHKITKRGQNVTFRCDPISEHNRLYWYRQTLGQGPEFLTYFQNEAQLEKSRLLSDRFSAERPKGSFSTLEIQRTEQGDSAMYLCASSSLNYPDTQYFGPGTRLTVL.

The J gene is TRBJ2-7, the V gene TRBV7-9; 9 bases line up with TRBD1. Germline CDR1 is SEHNR and CDR2 is FQNEAQ (reference sequence). Unmatched junction bases numbered 8, after V lost 4 bases and J lost 7 bases. The CDR3 has 14 amino acids. CDR3 loop: CASSYSGQGREQYF. In DNA, the CDR3 is TGTGCCAGCAGCTACTCGGGACAGGGTCGAGAGCAGTACTTC.

This clone occurred once. The chain combines TRBV27 with TRBJ2-2; 12 nucleotides line up with TRBD1. Germline values: CDR1 MNHEY, CDR2 SMNVEV (reference sequence). J lost 8 bases, V lost 6 bases, and 4 bases had no gene match. CDR3 size: 14 residues. The CDR3 here is CASRGQGAGGELFF. For the CDR3, the DNA is TGTGCCAGCAGGGGACAGGGGGCCGGGGGGGAGCTGTTTTTT.

J is TRBJ1-1 and V is TRBV4-2; no definite D call. CDR1 LGHNA and CDR2 YNFKEQ come from the germline V gene. The CDR3 consists of 13 residues. Trimming shortened V by 0 bases and J by 11 bases, and 13 bases separated the two germline ends. The CDR3 bases are TGTGCCAGCAGCCAAGAAGAAGGAGTTGGGGCTTTCTTT. Its protein is CASSQEEGVGAFF.

The CDR3 is CASSLEGGSPLHF. The CDR3 nucleotides are TGTGCCAGCAGTTTAGAGGGAGGTTCACCCCTCCACTTT. This chain connects TRBV27 to TRBJ1-6, with D hard to call. With 2 bases removed from V and 9 bases from J, the gap between germline ends came to 8 bases. The CDR3 contains 13 residues. Germline-derived CDR1 and CDR2 are MNHEY and SMNVEV (reference sequence).

The chain has TRBV18 and TRBJ1-4, with 7 bases identical to TRBD1. The germline V gene encodes CDR1 KGHSH and CDR2 LQKENI. The CDR3 spans 16 residues. J gave up 2 bases and V 4 bases, and 7 bases lay outside the gene matches. CDR3 DNA: TGTGCCAGCTCACTGCCATGGGACAGTACTAATGAAAAACTGTTTTTT. Its protein is CASSLPWDSTNEKLFF.

V gene TRBV4-3 combines with J gene TRBJ2-1, with 12 positions matching TRBD2. Germline trimming cut 4 bases from V and 7 bases from J; bases unmatched to any gene: 11. The CDR3 sequence is 17 residues long. Germline V gene lookup returns CDR1 LGHNA and CDR2 YSLEER. This CDR3 reads CASSPQPLAGGWNEQFF. Here the CDR3 DNA reads TGCGCCAGCAGCCCCCAGCCCCTAGCGGGGGGGTGGAATGAGCAGTTCTTC.

The rearrangement uses TRBV6-4 and TRBJ2-1; D may be TRBD1 (6 bases). The CDR3 sequence is 15 residues long. CDR1 and CDR2 (germline): MRHNA, SNTAGT. Trimming pared 4 bases from V and 0 bases from J, leaving 10 bases between. The CDR3 DNA reads TGTGCCAGCAGTGGAACAGGGAGCTCCTACAATGAGCAGTTCTTC. Its protein is CASSGTGSSYNEQFF.

V usage is TRBV11-3 and J usage is TRBJ1-3; no definite D call. Trimming took off 5 bases at V and 0 bases at J, with 5 bases between the two ends. Per germline, CDR1 SGHNT and CDR2 YENEEA. The CDR3 totals 13 residues. CDR3 loop: CASSPRSGNTIYF. CDR3 DNA: TGTGCCAGCAGCCCCCGCTCTGGAAACACCATATATTTT. The full variable domain, in which reference TRBV11-3 and TRBJ1-3 provide the parts outside the CDR3, is EAGVVQSPRYKIIEKKQPVAFWCNPISGHNTLYWYLQNLGQGPELLIRYENEEAVDDSQLPKDRFSAERLKGVDSTLKIQPAELGDSAVYLCASSPRSGNTIYFGEGSWLTVV.